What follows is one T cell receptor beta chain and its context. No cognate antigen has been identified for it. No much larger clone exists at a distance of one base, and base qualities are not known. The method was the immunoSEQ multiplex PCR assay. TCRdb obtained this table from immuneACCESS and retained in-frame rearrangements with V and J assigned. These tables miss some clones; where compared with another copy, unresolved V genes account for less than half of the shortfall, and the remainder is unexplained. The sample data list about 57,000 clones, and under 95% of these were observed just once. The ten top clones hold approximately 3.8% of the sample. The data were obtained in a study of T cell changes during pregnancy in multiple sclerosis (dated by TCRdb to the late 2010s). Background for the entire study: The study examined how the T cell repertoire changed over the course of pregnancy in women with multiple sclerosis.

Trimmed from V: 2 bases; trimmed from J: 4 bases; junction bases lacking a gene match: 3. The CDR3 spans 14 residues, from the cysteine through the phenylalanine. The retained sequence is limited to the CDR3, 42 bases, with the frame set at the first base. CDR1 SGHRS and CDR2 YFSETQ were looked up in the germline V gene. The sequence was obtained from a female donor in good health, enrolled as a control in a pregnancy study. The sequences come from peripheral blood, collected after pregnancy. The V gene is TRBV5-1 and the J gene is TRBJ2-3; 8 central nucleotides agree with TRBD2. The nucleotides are TGCGCCAGCAGCTTAGCGGGAGAAGCAGATACGCAGTATTTT. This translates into CASSLAGEADTQYF.